Each of the 23 T cell receptor beta chains below was sequenced from the same sample in a study of blood T cell repertoires in COVID-19. Data came from immunoSEQ multiplex PCR; TCRdb stores just in-frame clones and leaves some out. This sample carries about 86,000 clones, around 80% of them seen once, and the ten largest clones take 31%. Material for sequencing was peripheral blood. These receptors all come from a woman of 80 years or more with active or convalescent COVID-19.

This rearrangement joins TRBV4-3 to TRBJ1-4; 8 bases are a match to TRBD1. The V gene's germline CDR1 is LGHNA and CDR2 YSLEER. CDR3 size: 15 residues. The junction had 6 bases not matched to a gene; V was cut back by 5 bases and J by 4 bases. The CDR3 nucleotides read TGCGCCAGCAGCTCCCGGACAGGGATTAATGAAAAACTGTTTTTT. This sequence encodes CASSSRTGINEKLFF.

This clone has just one count. The chain combines TRBV11-3 with TRBJ1-2, with a possible D match to TRBD1 (5 bases). CDR1 and CDR2 from the germline V gene are SGHNT and YENEEA. The CDR3 consists of 13 residues. Trimming removed 5 bases at V and 8 bases at J, with 15 bases between. This chain's CDR3 is CASSPAGEGGYTF. CDR3 sequence (DNA): TGTGCCAGCAGCCCCGCGGGGGAAGGGGGCTACACCTTC.

The chain links TRBV10-2 to TRBJ1-2; 8 bases align to TRBD1. The CDR3 runs 14 residues. V lost 7 bases and J lost 6; bases outside the gene matches: 10. Germline V gene data show CDR1 as WSHSY and CDR2 as SAAADI. CDR3: CASKAPGGAHGYTF. CDR3 coding DNA: TGCGCCAGCAAGGCCCCAGGGGGCGCCCATGGCTACACCTTC.

This chain uses TRBV10-3 with TRBJ2-2; 7 nucleotides agree with TRBD1. V was clipped by 2 bases and J by 5 bases; unmatched bases: 11. The CDR3 is 17 amino acids. Germline-derived CDR1 and CDR2 are ENHRY and SYGVKD. CDR3 residues: CAISETGAWSATGELFF. CDR3 sequence (DNA): TGTGCCATCAGTGAGACAGGGGCCTGGTCTGCAACCGGGGAGCTGTTTTTT.

The chain couples TRBV9 to TRBJ2-3; tentative D call: TRBD2 (6 bases). The CDR3 length is 14 residues. Per the germline V gene, CDR1 is SGDLS and CDR2 is YYNGEE. Deletions cut 3 bases from V and 3 bases from J, with 11 bases between. The CDR3 protein is CASSGGTVTDTQYF. The CDR3 DNA is TGTGCCAGCAGCGGCGGGACGGTGACAGATACGCAGTATTTT.

The chain uses TRBV19 and TRBJ1-3, with a weak D call TRBD1 (6 bases). CDR1 is LNHDA and CDR2 is SQIVND in the germline V gene (reference sequence). The V gene lost 0 bases and the J gene lost 0 bases, with 9 bases spanning the gap. The CDR3 loop spans 16 amino acids. The CDR3: CASSIDTGTSGNTIYF. CDR3 nucleotides: TGTGCCAGTAGTATAGATACAGGGACCTCTGGAAACACCATATATTTT.

This clone was counted a few times. The chain carries TRBV18 and TRBJ1-5; possible D gene TRBD1, 5 bases. The CDR3 length is 13 residues. Germline CDR1 reads KGHSH; CDR2 reads LQKENI. Trimming removed 2 bases at V and 6 bases at J, with 8 bases between. The CDR3 coding sequence is TGTGCCAGCTCACCAGGGGGAGGTCAGCCCCAGCATTTT. Translated: CASSPGGGQPQHF.

The rearrangement joins TRBV11-2 to TRBJ1-1; the match to TRBD1 covers 8 bases. The germline V gene encodes CDR1 SGHAT and CDR2 FQNNGV. The CDR3 has 16 amino acids. V lost 3 bases, J lost 4 bases, and 10 bases stayed unmatched. The CDR3 loop is CASSLTGQGSGTEAFF. Here the CDR3 DNA reads TGTGCCAGCAGCTTGACCGGACAGGGATCGGGCACTGAAGCTTTCTTT.

The rearrangement joins TRBV11-2 to TRBJ2-5; D possibly corresponds to TRBD1 (6 bases). Trimming shortened V by 6 bases and J by 1 base, and 15 bases separated the two germline ends. CDR1 and CDR2 from the germline V gene are SGHAT and FQNNGV. The CDR3 contains 15 residues. The DNA of the CDR3 is TGTGCCAGCAGTTTATGGACAGCAGTCCAAGAGACCCAGTACTTC. Residues: CASSLWTAVQETQYF.

The chain joins TRBV5-1 to TRBJ2-7; the D is unclear. CDR1 is SGHRS and CDR2 is YFSETQ in the germline V gene. The CDR3 is made up of 12 amino acids. V was pared by 4 bases and J by 6 bases, with 11 bases between. The CDR3 nucleotides read TGCGCCAGCAGCCCCTACGGGTCCGAGCAGTACTTC. Residues: CASSPYGSEQYF.

The rearrangement joins TRBV7-3 to TRBJ2-6; TRBD1 agrees at 7 bases. In germline, CDR1 is SGHTA, CDR2 FQGTGA. After removal of 5 bases from V and 2 bases from J, the junction contained 9 bases not matched to a gene. This CDR3 is built from 17 residues. Written as DNA, the CDR3 is TGTGCCAGCAGCCGAAGGGGGCCAAGTACTGGGGCCAACGTCCTGACTTTC. It yields the protein CASSRRGPSTGANVLTF.

The chain recombines TRBV19 with TRBJ2-2; 10 bases line up with TRBD1. The CDR3 is 15 residues long. V lost 5 bases, J lost 4 bases, and 4 bases stayed unmatched. Germline V gene lookup returns CDR1 LNHDA and CDR2 SQIVND (reference sequence). In DNA, the CDR3 is TGTGCCAGTAGTTCGACAGGGGGCTTCACCGGGGAGCTGTTTTTT. This gives the protein CASSSTGGFTGELFF.

This rearrangement joins TRBV19 to TRBJ1-1; D is unresolved. CDR1 LNHDA and CDR2 SQIVND come from the germline V gene (reference sequence). The V end was cut by 2 bases, the J end by 0 bases, with 4 bases between. The length of the CDR3 is 13 residues. CDR3 in DNA: TGTGCCAGTAGTATAACTATGAACACTGAAGCTTTCTTT. Its translation: CASSITMNTEAFF.

The CDR3, as DNA: TGCAGTGCTAGTCCGTTTGGCGGGAGGCTCGTCGAGCAGTACTTC. It translates to CSASPFGGRLVEQYF. The rearrangement joins TRBV20-1 to TRBJ2-7; TRBD2 matches at 8 bases. The CDR3 runs to 15 residues. Per germline, CDR1 DFQATT and CDR2 SNEGSKA (reference sequence). V was pared by 3 bases and J by 6 bases, with 13 bases of the junction left unmatched.

The rearrangement joins TRBV6-6 to TRBJ1-1, with a weak D call TRBD1 (5 bases). Germline-derived CDR1 and CDR2 are MNHNY and SVGAGI (reference sequence). Trimming removed 2 bases at V and 0 bases at J, with 7 bases between. The CDR3 runs to 14 residues. The chain's CDR3 is CASSYGGVNTEAFF. Here the CDR3 DNA reads TGTGCCAGCAGTTACGGGGGGGTGAACACTGAAGCTTTCTTT.

The genes are TRBV11-2 and TRBJ2-7; the match to TRBD2 covers 8 bases. J was trimmed by 5 bases and V by 5 bases; bases with no gene match: 14. CDR3 length: 16 residues. Germline V gene lookup returns CDR1 SGHAT and CDR2 FQNNGV. This CDR3 is CASSPLLTSGTNEQYF. The CDR3 nucleotides read TGTGCCAGCAGCCCGCTTCTAACTAGCGGCACTAACGAGCAGTACTTC.

The chain uses TRBV28 and TRBJ2-5; TRBD1 matches 7 bases. V shed 5 bases and J 5 bases; nucleotides not matched to a gene: 11. The germline V gene encodes CDR1 MDHEN and CDR2 SYDVKM. The CDR3 is made up of 15 amino acids. DNA of the CDR3: TGTGCCAGCAGTCGGATAGGGACAGCCCAGGAGACCCAGTACTTC. This encodes CASSRIGTAQETQYF.

The chain carries TRBV20-1 and TRBJ2-5; D is possibly TRBD2 (6 bases). This CDR3 is 11 amino acids long. Germline V gene data show CDR1 as DFQATT and CDR2 as SNEGSKA (reference sequence). In DNA, the CDR3 is TGCAGCATCCGGGAGTTGGAGACCCAGTACTTC. It yields the protein CSIRELETQYF.

This clone was counted once. The chain has TRBV5-1 and TRBJ2-5; TRBD1 is a possible D gene (5 bases). CDR1 is SGHRS, CDR2 YFSETQ, per germline. V was shortened by 0 bases and J by 1 base, with 13 bases between the two germline ends. The CDR3 loop spans 16 amino acids. The CDR3 region is CASSLVLTGIQETQYF. The CDR3 nucleotides are TGCGCCAGCAGCTTGGTTTTAACAGGAATCCAAGAGACCCAGTACTTC.

The chain has TRBV11-3 and TRBJ2-7, with TRBD1 as a possible D gene (5 bases). V was shortened by 2 bases and J by 6 bases, with 14 bases between the two germline ends. The CDR3 is 14 residues long. Per germline, CDR1 SGHNT and CDR2 YENEEA. The CDR3 loop reads CASSLFSGPSEQYF. CDR3 DNA: TGTGCCAGCAGCTTATTTTCAGGGCCCTCCGAGCAGTACTTC.

The chain uses TRBV5-1 and TRBJ2-7; D unclear. The CDR3 spans 12 residues. Trimming cost V 0 bases and J 5 bases, with 6 bases left between them. The germline CDR1 and CDR2 sequences are SGHRS and YFSETQ. CDR3 protein: CASSLGAHEQYF. The CDR3, as DNA: TGCGCCAGCAGCTTGGGGGCGCACGAGCAGTACTTC.

This clone has only a few counts. V is TRBV5-1 and J is TRBJ2-7; TRBD2 matches at 14 bases. The CDR3 covers 15 residues. Germline assignment: CDR1 SGHRS and CDR2 YFSETQ. With 4 bases clipped from V and 4 bases from J, the junction kept 4 bases outside the gene matches. The CDR3 here is CASSAGTSGRYEQYF. The DNA of the CDR3 is TGCGCCAGCAGCGCCGGGACTAGCGGGAGATACGAGCAGTACTTC. The entire variable domain, with the rest obtained from reference TRBV5-1 and TRBJ2-7, is as follows: KAGVTQTPRYLIKTRGQQVTLSCSPISGHRSVSWYQQTPGQGLQFLFEYFSETQRNKGNFPGRFSGRQFSNSRSEMNVSTLELGDSALYLCASSAGTSGRYEQYFGPGTRLTVT.

V usage is TRBV19 and J usage is TRBJ2-1, with TRBD2 identical over 8 bases. The V gene's germline CDR1 is LNHDA and CDR2 SQIVND (reference sequence). V gave up 7 bases and J gave up 7 bases; unmatched junction bases: 6. The CDR3 runs 13 residues. CDR3 nucleotides: TGTGCCAGTAACGGCGGGGGGTGGAATGAGCAGTTCTTC. It yields the protein CASNGGGWNEQFF.